A single sample gave rise to the 2 T cell receptor beta chains below, sequenced in a study of control samples from healthy donors and cancer patients. Generated by immunoSEQ multiplex PCR, the TCRdb table keeps only in-frame clones and is missing some. Among under 55,000 clones listed, over 70% were seen once. Sample: blood. Receptor source: a man in his 70s in good health.

In its sample, this clone was seen a few times. CDR3 sequence: CASSVQAQNTEAFF. The CDR3 region has the DNA TGTGCCAGTAGTGTTCAGGCCCAGAACACTGAAGCTTTCTTT. V gene TRBV19 combines with J gene TRBJ1-1; D is unclear. This CDR3 is built from 14 residues. Germline assignment: CDR1 LNHDA and CDR2 SQIVND (reference sequence). V gave up 5 bases and J gave up 1 base, with 11 bases separating them.

The chain carries TRBV3-1 (or the pseudogene TRBV3-2) and TRBJ2-3; 9 nucleotides align to TRBD2. Trimming took 0 bases from V and 12 from J; bases not matched to a gene: 7. Looked up from germline, CDR1 is LGHDT and CDR2 is YNNKEL (reference sequence). The length of the CDR3 is 14 residues. The CDR3 DNA sequence: TGTGCCAGCAGCCAAGATGTAGCGGGGGCCTCTCAGTATTTT. It codes for CASSQDVAGASQYF.